This T cell receptor beta chain is drawn from a study of early T cells in non-severe SARS-CoV-2 infection. Broader study findings: The study's VDJdb matching favored anti-spike CD8 responses and missed private and CD4 specificities.

The V gene's germline CDR1 is LNHDA and CDR2 SQIVND (reference sequence). The CDR3 runs 15 residues. Germline trimming cut 3 bases from V and 2 bases from J; bases unmatched to any gene: 7. The protocol attached unique molecular identifiers to individual cDNA molecules. TCRdb fed the 5' RACE reads into MiXCR, producing one record per CDR3 protein. This table holds tens of thousands of distinct CDR3 sequences, over 10% found once. Of note for this clonotype: Antigen specificity is unknown.

The V and J genes are TRBV19 and TRBJ2-7; 7 bases are shared with TRBD2. The source is an adult who was a healthcare worker with PCR-confirmed SARS-CoV-2 infection or an uninfected control (not recorded which). The source material was whole blood, sampled at baseline. The DNA of the CDR3 is TGTGCCAGTAGTATCTGGGGCGGGGGTCCCTACGAGCAGTACTTC. The encoded protein is CASSIWGGGPYEQYF.